One and the same sample provided the 3 T cell receptor beta chains below, sequenced in a study of STAT5B mutations in CD4+ large granular lymphocyte leukemia. The assay was immunoSEQ multiplex PCR, and TCRdb's table has in-frame clones only and misses some. The repertoire holds about 26,000 clones, with around 81% as singletons. Sequencing was done on a sample of CD4+ T cells from blood buffy coats. Receptors originate from a human donor in good health.

The J gene is TRBJ2-5, the V gene TRBV7-3; D is perhaps TRBD1 (5 bases). The V end was cut by 4 bases, the J end by 5 bases, with 14 bases between. Germline V gene sequence: CDR1 SGHTA, CDR2 FQGTGA. This CDR3 contains 14 residues. In DNA, the CDR3 is TGTGCCAGCAGCTCTCAGGGCTTCGGGGAGACCCAGTACTTC. This encodes CASSSQGFGETQYF.

The V gene is TRBV6-1, the J gene TRBJ1-1; D ambiguous. Germline V gene data show CDR1 as MNHNS and CDR2 as SASEGT. The CDR3 runs to 14 residues. Trimming took off 3 bases at V and 1 base at J, with 9 bases between the two ends. For the CDR3, the DNA is TGTGCCAGCAGTGACAACACACGGAACACTGAAGCTTTCTTT. The encoded protein is CASSDNTRNTEAFF.

The chain combines TRBV16 with TRBJ1-3, with D possibly matching TRBD1 (6 bases). Germline values: CDR1 KGHSY, CDR2 FQNENV. Trimming took 2 bases from V and 0 from J, leaving 14 bases between them. The CDR3 spans 17 residues. The CDR3 DNA follows: TGTGCCAGCAGCCAAAACCCTGGAGGGGGCTCTGGAAACACCATATATTTT. Translating gives CASSQNPGGGSGNTIYF.